This T cell receptor beta chain was found in a study of spatial heterogeneity in lung cancer. Study-wide results and limits: Expanded alpha and beta TCR counts within tumors tracked tumor mutation counts.

In the library, each TCR cDNA molecule bore its own unique molecular identifier. TCRdb reprocessed the 5' RACE reads with MiXCR, giving one entry per CDR3 protein. The profile shows roughly 6,000 distinct CDR3 sequences, roughly 4.9% of them singletons. This clonotype was observed many times. Its specificity is unknown. The time point denotes: sample taken at primary tumor resection. Samples were obtained from about 72 donors, all untreated early-stage non-small cell lung cancer patients. This CDR3 region has 11 residues. Germline-derived CDR1 and CDR2 are KGHSH and LQKENI. The ends were cut back, 1 base at V and 4 bases at J, with 1 base in the middle.

The chain is built from TRBV18 and TRBJ2-5; D remains unclear. The source was lung tumor tissue, collected at surgery. The receptor was derived from a male donor with early-stage non-small cell lung cancer. CDR3 sequence (DNA): TGTGCCAGCTCACCACGAGAGACCCAGTACTTC. It is translated as CASSPRETQYF.